This is a list of T cell receptor beta chains from one sample in a study of CD8 T cells in ankylosing spondylitis. A single record per CDR3 protein comes from TCRdb applying MiXCR to the 5' RACE reads. This sample has 700,000 or so distinct CDR3 sequences, with over 15% found just once. Sequenced sample: blood, either unsorted or a sorted T cell fraction (not recorded which). Receptors originate from a male donor with ankylosing spondylitis. Each CDR3 is given with its conserved first and last residue. D genes are given only for firm matches. Clone size, where shown, is once, few, many, or a class for clones that have expanded.

D	J	size	V	DNA	CDR3
NA	TRBJ2-7	few	TRBV29-1	TGCAGCGTTGTTGTTGGGGATTTTACCTACGAGCAGTACTTC	CSVVVGDFTYEQYF
NA	TRBJ2-7	NA	TRBV20-1	TGCAGTGCCCTGAGCGGTGTGTCCTACGAGCAGTACTTC	CSALSGVSYEQYF
NA	TRBJ1-1	NA	TRBV4-2	TGTGCCAGCAGCCACCAACCCCGGGGGGGGATGAACACTGAAGCTTTCTTT	CASSHQPRGGMNTEAFF
NA	TRBJ1-4	few	TRBV4-3	TGCGCCAGCAGCCAAGATCGAGCCGCACCCGGTAATGAAAAACTGTTTTTT	CASSQDRAAPGNEKLFF
NA	TRBJ2-5	NA	TRBV20-1	TGCAGTGCTAGAGTCAGGCCAGGAAGACAAGAGACCCAGTACTTC	CSARVRPGRQETQYF
TRBD2	TRBJ2-1	few	TRBV20-1	TGCAGTAGCGGGAGGGGCAATGAGCAGTTCTTC	CSSGRGNEQFF
NA	TRBJ2-7	NA	TRBV12-3/TRBV12-4	TGTGCCAGCAGTTTATCTTCCCTCTCCTACGAGCAGTACTTC	CASSLSSLSYEQYF
NA	TRBJ2-1	few	TRBV7-2	TGTGCCAGCAGCCCGATCAATGAGCAGTTCTTC	CASSPINEQFF
TRBD1	TRBJ2-2	few	TRBV12-3/TRBV12-4	TGTGCCAGCAGTTCCCCCCCGGGACAGGGGGCCGCCGGGGAGCTGTTTTTT	CASSSPPGQGAAGELFF
NA	TRBJ2-7	few	TRBV27	TGTGCCAGCAGTACCAACAGTGGAGCCTACGAGCAGTACTTC	CASSTNSGAYEQYF
TRBD1	TRBJ2-5	NA	TRBV5-1	TGCGCCAGCAGTCTTGGACAGGGGAACCAAGAGACCCAGTACTTC	CASSLGQGNQETQYF
TRBD1	TRBJ2-7	few	TRBV4-3	TGCGCCAGCAGCCGCAGTCCGGGACAGGGGGCCGAGCAGTACTTC	CASSRSPGQGAEQYF
NA	TRBJ1-3	NA	TRBV29-1	TGCAGCGTCGACTTACCGGGCCTCTCTGGAAACACCATATATTTT	CSVDLPGLSGNTIYF
NA	TRBJ1-3	few	TRBV6-5	TGTGCCAGCAGTTTTACAGGAAACACCATATATTTT	CASSFTGNTIYF
NA	TRBJ1-3	NA	TRBV12-3/TRBV12-4	TGTGCCAGCAGTTTAGCGCGTAGCTCTGGAAACACCATATATTTT	CASSLARSSGNTIYF
NA	TRBJ1-4	NA	TRBV12-3/TRBV12-4	TGTGCCAGCAGTGTCGGGACACCCAATAATGAAAAACTGTTTTTT	CASSVGTPNNEKLFF
NA	TRBJ2-3	NA	TRBV7-2	TGTGCCAGCAGCCTCAGTGTCGGATCCACAGATACGCAGTATTTT	CASSLSVGSTDTQYF
NA	TRBJ1-1	few	TRBV7-9	TGTGCCAGCAGTATTAAGACGAACACTGAAGCTTTCTTT	CASSIKTNTEAFF
NA	TRBJ1-1	NA	TRBV7-6	TGTGCCAGCAGCTTAGAGGCGGCCAGGGACACTGAAGCTTTCTTT	CASSLEAARDTEAFF
NA	TRBJ1-3	few	TRBV9	TGTGCCAGCAGCGTAGGAGTAGGAGCTGGAAACACCATATATTTT	CASSVGVGAGNTIYF
NA	TRBJ1-2	few	TRBV29-1	TGCAGCGTTGAGGACAACCCTAACTATGGCTACACCTTC	CSVEDNPNYGYTF
TRBD1	TRBJ2-4	NA	TRBV20-1	TGCAGTGCTAGAGGCAGGGGGCTAACCAAAAACATTCAGTACTTC	CSARGRGLTKNIQYF
NA	TRBJ2-1	NA	TRBV4-1	TGCGCCAGCAGCCAAGGAAGGGAAGGGGATGAGCAGTTCTTC	CASSQGREGDEQFF
NA	TRBJ1-1	NA	TRBV20-1	TGCAGTGCTAGCTCAGGGACCGCTGAAGCTTTCTTT	CSASSGTAEAFF
NA	TRBJ2-5	NA	TRBV20-1	TGCAGTGGTAGGGATTGGGAGGAGCAGCAAGAGACCCAGTACTTC	CSGRDWEEQQETQYF
NA	TRBJ1-4	many	TRBV29-1	TGCAGCGTTCCCTTACGGGCAGGCCACAAACTGTTTTTT	CSVPLRAGHKLFF
NA	TRBJ2-2	few	TRBV9	TGTGCCAGCAGCGTACCCCCTGAGGCCGGGGAGCTGTTTTTT	CASSVPPEAGELFF
TRBD1	TRBJ2-5	few	TRBV11-2	TGTGCCAGCAGCTCCTCCTGGCTGACAGGGGGTGGGGAGACCCAGTACTTC	CASSSSWLTGGGETQYF
NA	TRBJ2-2	NA	TRBV7-9	TGTGCCAGCAGCTTAACCTACCCGAACACCGGGGAGCTGTTTTTT	CASSLTYPNTGELFF
NA	TRBJ1-2	NA	TRBV10-3	TGTGCCATCAGTGAAGCGGAGAACTATGGCTACACCTTC	CAISEAENYGYTF
NA	TRBJ1-2	many	TRBV3-1	TGTGCCAGCAGCCCGAGACAGAGCTATGGCTACACCTTC	CASSPRQSYGYTF
NA	TRBJ2-4	NA	TRBV6-2/TRBV6-3	TGTGCCAGCAGCAAGGGGGAGGTGCTAGCCAAAAACATTCAGTACTTC	CASSKGEVLAKNIQYF
TRBD2	TRBJ2-7	NA	TRBV6-5	TGTGCCAGCATTTCCGGGACTAGCGGCTATGTCTACGAGCAGTACTTC	CASISGTSGYVYEQYF
NA	TRBJ2-5	few	TRBV20-1	TGCAGTGCTAGTCGGAGCGTCGCGGGGGAGACCCAGTACTTC	CSASRSVAGETQYF
NA	TRBJ1-4	NA	TRBV5-5	TGTGCCAGTAGGGGGGGAGGCCCAAATGAAAAACTGTTTTTT	CASRGGGPNEKLFF
NA	TRBJ1-6	NA	TRBV11-2	TGTGCCAGCAGCGCCTGGGGACGGACGAGCTCCTATAATTCACCCCTCCACTTT	CASSAWGRTSSYNSPLHF
TRBD1	TRBJ2-7	few	TRBV20-1	TGCAGTGCTAGAGACGGGGACAGACTTTCCTACGAGCAGTACTTC	CSARDGDRLSYEQYF
TRBD1	TRBJ1-2	few	TRBV24-1	TGTGCCACCAGCGAGACAGGGGGCTTGTGGGGCTACACCTTC	CATSETGGLWGYTF
TRBD2	TRBJ2-7	once	TRBV20-1	TGCAGTGCTTATCCCGGGACTAGCCTCGACGAGCAGTACTTC	CSAYPGTSLDEQYF
TRBD1	TRBJ2-7	few	TRBV9	TGTGCCAGCAACCGGGACAGTGGTGGAAGTGAGCAGTACTTC	CASNRDSGGSEQYF
TRBD1	TRBJ1-4	NA	TRBV12-3/TRBV12-4	TGTGCCAGCAGTCCCTACAGGGGCTGGGATGAAAAACTGTTTTTT	CASSPYRGWDEKLFF
NA	TRBJ2-5	few	TRBV7-8	TGTGCCAGCAGCTCCAAGATGACCCAGTACTTC	CASSSKMTQYF
NA	TRBJ1-1	NA	TRBV12-3/TRBV12-4	TGTGCCAGCAGTTCTACCCCTTCGACAGAGGTAACTGAAGCTTTCTTT	CASSSTPSTEVTEAFF
TRBD1	TRBJ1-1	NA	TRBV12-3/TRBV12-4	TGTGCCAGCAGAAGACAGGGTCCTGAAGCTTTCTTT	CASRRQGPEAFF
NA	TRBJ2-1	NA	TRBV7-6	TGTGCCAGCAGCCCCCCGGAGACGACGATTCCGTCCCTTGAGCAGTTCTTC	CASSPPETTIPSLEQFF
NA	TRBJ2-1	few	TRBV4-1	TGCGCCAGCAGCCAAGTAGAGGCAGAAGGCAATGAGCAGTTCTTC	CASSQVEAEGNEQFF